Listed here is a single T cell receptor beta chain. This sample is drawn from a study of technical replicates of blood from four donors. Germline CDR1 MDHEN, CDR2 SYDVKM. This CDR3 contains 15 residues. V was pared by 6 bases and J by 1 base, with 6 bases of the junction left unmatched. Sequenced by immunoSEQ multiplex PCR; TCRdb stores in-frame clones only, minus some. The sample consists of roughly 80,000 clones, about 96% of them appearing once. This chain connects TRBV28 to TRBJ1-2; 9 positions match TRBD1. This sequence was found in a human donor in good health. Sequenced sample: T cells isolated from PBMCs. The chain's CDR3 is CASSPGTGNNYGYTF. For the CDR3, the DNA is TGTGCCAGCAGCCCTGGGACAGGGAATAACTATGGCTACACCTTC.